This TCR beta chain was captured by sequencing in a study of blood T cell repertoires in COVID-19. About the study: Acute and convalescent COVID-19 samples came from the United States, Italy and Spain.

In the authors' methods: Amplified reference gene primers provided the basis for estimating nucleated cell counts. Method: immunoSEQ multiplex PCR; TCRdb's copy keeps in-frame clones and lacks some. That table is the source of V, J and clone size, and D and trimming were worked out from the DNA. The sample records about 190,000 clones, 90% being singletons. Germline lookup yields CDR1 LGHNA and CDR2 YSLEER. Trimming removed 0 bases from V and 1 base from J, with 7 bases in between. The CDR3 has 15 amino acids. This clonotype was obtained from a man between 45 and 60 years old with acute or convalescent COVID-19. The sample comprised peripheral blood. The chain links TRBV4-3 to TRBJ2-4; D not resolved. CDR3 in DNA: TGCGCCAGCAGCCAAGAATGGCGGGCCAAAAACATTCAGTACTTC. Translated: CASSQEWRAKNIQYF.